These T cell receptor beta chains were read from a single sample in a study of blood T cell repertoires in COVID-19. TCRdb's copy holds only in-frame clones and misses some; the assay was immunoSEQ multiplex PCR. Altogether about 98,000 clones are present, approximately 81% being singletons, with the ten largest covering around 4%. Sequencing was done on a sample of peripheral blood. These receptors originate from a man aged 55 to 70 with acute or convalescent COVID-19. The CDR3 runs from the conserved cysteine through the conserved F or W. D genes are given only for firm matches. Not all rows give a size; the values are once, few, many and, for expanded clones, a class.

>15|TRBV18|TRBD2|.|TRBJ2-1
TGTGCCAGCTCTCCTCAGCGGGGGGGCCCGAATGAGCAGTTCTTC
CASSPQRGGPNEQFF
>15|TRBV3-1/TRBV3-2|TRBD2|many|TRBJ2-3
TGTGCCAGCAGCCCTACAGCGGGGGTCCCAGATACGCAGTATTTT
CASSPTAGVPDTQYF
>17|TRBV11-2|TRBD1|.|TRBJ2-2
TGTGCCAGCAGCTTAGATCACCGGACAGGGTTCACCGGGGAGCTGTTTTTT
CASSLDHRTGFTGELFF
>14|TRBV3-1/TRBV3-2|TRBD1|.|TRBJ1-4
TGTGCCAGCAGCCCTGGGACAGAAAATGAAAAACTGTTTTTT
CASSPGTENEKLFF
>15|TRBV2|TRBD1|.|TRBJ1-1
TGTGCCAGCAGTCCGACAGGGGGCGCAAATGCTGAAGCTTTCTTT
CASSPTGGANAEAFF
>12|TRBV28|.|few|TRBJ2-7
TGTGCCAGCAGCCGACTAGTAGGGGAGCAGTACTTC
CASSRLVGEQYF
>15|TRBV4-3|.|.|TRBJ1-2
TGCGCCAGCAGCCAAACCATGGGGAGTAACTATGGCTACACCTTC
CASSQTMGSNYGYTF
>17|TRBV7-7|TRBD2|.|TRBJ2-5
TGTGCTAGCAGCCAAACTAGCGGGGGGCCCTTCCAAGAGACCCAGTACTTC
CASSQTSGGPFQETQYF
>17|TRBV6-6|.|once|TRBJ2-6
TGTGCCAGCAGACGACTTTTGAGCGGCTCTGGGGCCAACGTCCTGACTTTC
CASRRLLSGSGANVLTF
>15|TRBV27|.|once|TRBJ1-5
TGTGCCAGCAGTCGCGGGGACGGCTCAAAGCAGCCCCAGCATTTT
CASSRGDGSKQPQHF
>14|TRBV10-3|.|.|TRBJ2-2
TGTGCCATCAGTGGACAGACATCCACCGGGGAGCTGTTTTTT
CAISGQTSTGELFF
>14|TRBV7-9|.|.|TRBJ1-1
TGTGCCAGCAGCTTAGAGCGGGGATATACTGAAGCTTTCTTT
CASSLERGYTEAFF
>18|TRBV7-9|.|.|TRBJ2-1
TGTGCCAGCAGCTATCCCCGGCTATGGGGGGGGCAAACAGTTGAGCAGTTCTTC
CASSYPRLWGGQTVEQFF
>13|TRBV10-1|TRBD1|.|TRBJ2-1
TGCGCCAGCAGCACGGGACAGAACAATGAGCAGTTCTTC
CASSTGQNNEQFF
>13|TRBV19|.|.|TRBJ2-4
TGTGCCAGTAGTATAGTCCAGGGAAACATTCAGTACTTC
CASSIVQGNIQYF
>13|TRBV7-9|.|.|TRBJ2-1
TGTGCCAGCAGCTCTCCGCAGGGGCATGAGCAGTTCTTC
CASSSPQGHEQFF
>13|TRBV3-1/TRBV3-2|.|.|TRBJ1-2
TGTGCCAGCACCGGAGGAGGGAACTATGGCTACACCTTC
CASTGGGNYGYTF
>13|TRBV7-2|.|once|TRBJ1-5
TGTGCCAGCAGCTCTAGTAATAATCAGCCCCAGCATTTT
CASSSSNNQPQHF
>13|TRBV7-3|.|.|TRBJ1-1
TGTGCCAGCAGCTTAGGCACGAACACTGAAGCTTTCTTT
CASSLGTNTEAFF
>14|TRBV27|.|.|TRBJ1-1
TGTGCCAGCAGTTTAGGGGGGATGAACACTGAAGCTTTCTTT
CASSLGGMNTEAFF
>17|TRBV27|TRBD2|.|TRBJ2-3
TGTGCCAGCCGCTCCTACGGGACAGCGGGGGGGCTAGATACGCAGTATTTT
CASRSYGTAGGLDTQYF
>15|TRBV5-1|TRBD1|.|TRBJ2-1
TGCGCCAGCAGCTGGGGACAGGGGGCAGGGAATGAGCAGTTCTTC
CASSWGQGAGNEQFF
>16|TRBV15|TRBD2|.|TRBJ2-2
TGTGCCACCAGCAGAGCCCTAGCGGGGGCCCCCGCGGAGCTGTTTTTT
CATSRALAGAPAELFF
>15|TRBV3-1/TRBV3-2|.|.|TRBJ1-5
TGTGCCAGCAGCCCTCGGGAGGGGCACAATCAGCCCCAGCATTTT
CASSPREGHNQPQHF
>13|TRBV11-2|.|few|TRBJ1-5
TGTGCCAGCAGCTTAGCTCAACTTCAGCCCCAGCATTTT
CASSLAQLQPQHF
>17|TRBV5-4|TRBD2|few|TRBJ2-2
TGTGCCAGCAGCTTGAGAGCGGGGTCCCTGGGCACCGGGGAGCTGTTTTTT
CASSLRAGSLGTGELFF
>13|TRBV27|.|.|TRBJ1-5
TGTGCCAGCAGTTCCAACAGATATCAGCCCCAGCATTTT
CASSSNRYQPQHF
>14|TRBV30|.|.|TRBJ1-1
TGTGCCTGGAGTGGGGGCAGGGTTGGCACTGAAGCTTTCTTT
CAWSGGRVGTEAFF
>11|TRBV2|.|.|TRBJ2-3
TGTGCCAGCAAAGGGGGAGATACGCAGTATTTT
CASKGGDTQYF
>13|TRBV6-2/TRBV6-3|.|.|TRBJ1-2
TGTGCCAGCAGTTACGGAGCAGGGCCTGGCTACACCTTC
CASSYGAGPGYTF
>13|TRBV29-1|.|.|TRBJ2-7
TGCAGCGTTGAATTGGGCGGGTCCTACGAGCAGTACTTC
CSVELGGSYEQYF
>13|TRBV24-1|TRBD1|.|TRBJ1-1
TGTGCCACCAGTGACCGCGACAGGGGTGAAGCTTTCTTT
CATSDRDRGEAFF
>11|TRBV6-2/TRBV6-3|.|.|TRBJ1-2
TGTGCCAGCAGTGGGCTCTATGGCTACACCTTC
CASSGLYGYTF
>15|TRBV6-2/TRBV6-3|TRBD1|.|TRBJ2-1
TGTGCCAGCACCCCCGGGACAGGGTCCTACAATGAGCAGTTCTTC
CASTPGTGSYNEQFF
>14|TRBV24-1|TRBD2|few|TRBJ2-5
TGTGCCACCAGTGACGGCGGGGGGCAAGAGACCCAGTACTTC
CATSDGGGQETQYF
>16|TRBV11-2|.|.|TRBJ1-6
TGTGCCAGCAGCTTAGAAGAGGGTTCCTATAATTCACCCCTCCACTTT
CASSLEEGSYNSPLHF
>11|TRBV6-5|.|.|TRBJ1-1
TGTGCCAGCAAAATGGGACTCTTCGCTTTCTTT
CASKMGLFAFF
>13|TRBV27|TRBD1|.|TRBJ1-5
TGTGCCAGCGGACAGGGGAAAAGTCAGCCCCAGCATTTT
CASGQGKSQPQHF
>12|TRBV7-2|.|once|TRBJ1-4
TGTGCCAGCAGCTTAGGTGTCGGAAAACTGTTTTTT
CASSLGVGKLFF
>10|TRBV7-9|.|.|TRBJ1-1
TGTGCCAGCAGCTTATCGGAAGCTTTCTTT
CASSLSEAFF
>16|TRBV5-1|TRBD2|.|TRBJ2-1
TGCGCCAGCAGCTCCTACCTAGCGGGAGCAGGCAATGAGCAGTTCTTC
CASSSYLAGAGNEQFF